A single sample is the source of the 7 T cell receptor beta chains below, sequenced in a study of identical twins. TCRdb re-called the 5' RACE reads through MiXCR, storing one row per CDR3 protein. The sample records about 720,000 distinct CDR3 sequences, 18% being singletons. The same sample was also used in a study of T cells expressing NK-cell markers.

The sample taken for sequencing was PBMCs. These receptors were obtained from a woman aged 18 to 35 in good health.

This clonotype was recorded many times. This chain connects TRBV12-5 to TRBJ1-1; D is unclear. The V end lost 4 bases, the J end lost 0 bases, and 9 bases lay between the germline ends. CDR3 length equals 14 residues. Germline CDR1 is LGHNT and CDR2 is FRNRAP. CDR3 amino acids: CASGYLPLNTEAFF. The DNA for the CDR3 is TGTGCTAGTGGTTACCTTCCACTGAACACTGAAGCTTTCTTT.

Only a few counts were recorded for this clonotype. DNA for the CDR3: TGCGCCAGCAGCTTGGGAGAGGGGCGGGCGACTGAAGCTTTCTTT. This sequence encodes CASSLGEGRATEAFF. The chain combines TRBV5-1 with TRBJ1-1; possibly TRBD1 for D (5 bases). V lost 0 bases to trimming and J lost 5 bases, with 14 bases between them. CDR1 and CDR2 (germline): SGHRS, YFSETQ. This CDR3 spans 15 amino acids.

The sample holds a few counts of this clonotype. CDR3 protein: CASSQEWTLYNEQFF. The CDR3 region has the DNA TGCGCCAGCAGCCAAGAATGGACTCTCTACAATGAGCAGTTCTTC. V and J are TRBV4-3 and TRBJ2-1; D may be TRBD2 (5 bases). Germline V gene data show CDR1 as LGHNA and CDR2 as YSLEER. The CDR3 is 15 amino acids. Between the trimmed V and J ends, which lost 0 bases and 3 bases, there was a span of 9 bases.

This clonotype was detected ten times or more. The chain is built from TRBV6-4 and TRBJ1-5; TRBD1 might be the D (6 bases). This CDR3 has 13 amino acids. With 4 bases removed from V and 3 bases from J, the gap between germline ends came to 7 bases. The germline V gene has CDR1 MRHNA and CDR2 SNTAGT. CDR3 amino acids: CASSAGANQPQHF. The CDR3 region has the DNA TGTGCCAGCAGTGCAGGGGCCAATCAGCCCCAGCATTTT.

This clonotype occurred a few times. The rearrangement uses TRBV20-1 and TRBJ2-1; maybe TRBD2 (6 bases). CDR3 length: 11 amino acids. Germline V gene lookup returns CDR1 DFQATT and CDR2 SNEGSKA (reference sequence). The V and J ends lost 4 bases and 16 bases respectively, with 17 bases between them. The CDR3 coding sequence is TGCAGTGCTAACAGGAGGGGTCACGGCTTCTTC. Residues: CSANRRGHGFF.

The chain is built from TRBV12-3 or TRBV12-4 and TRBJ1-2; 7 bases map to TRBD1. CDR3 length: 15 amino acids. Unmatched junction bases numbered 4, after V lost 3 bases and J lost 0 bases. CDR3 coding DNA: TGTGCCAGCAGTTTTGAGGGGGCCTCTAACTATGGCTACACCTTC. Its translation is CASSFEGASNYGYTF.

This clonotype has more than one count but fewer than ten. J is TRBJ2-3 and V is TRBV29-1; D is undetermined. Germline CDR1 SQVTM, CDR2 ANQGSEA. The V gene lost 6 bases and the J gene lost 0 bases, with 13 bases spanning the gap. The CDR3 is 14 residues long. CDR3 loop: CSVKGWLSTDTQYF. CDR3 nucleotides: TGCAGCGTGAAAGGATGGTTGAGCACAGATACGCAGTATTTT.